The clone carrying this TCR beta chain has only one observation. Its specificity is not known. This specimen belongs to a study of blood T cells in healthy people across ages. Study observations and caveats: Diversity estimates from one million T cells were considered underestimates.

The CDR3 spans 16 residues. CDR1 and CDR2 from the germline V gene are SGHTA and FQGNSA. The use of a sample-barcoded 5' primer and a J-beta primer mix characterized a second PCR of roughly 6 to 11 cycles. CDR3-containing paired-end reads numbered at least 2.5 million in each sample. TCRdb ran MiXCR on the 5' RACE reads and lists one entry per CDR3 protein. The sample consists of approximately 1.5 million distinct CDR3 sequences, roughly 43% of them appearing once. Roughly 10 milliliters of peripheral blood were drawn from each donor. This chain connects TRBV7-2 to TRBJ2-4, with 9 bases lining up with TRBD2. The end of the DNA is better explained by TRBJ2-7, so the J call may be wrong. Sequencing was performed on blood. This TCR derives from a woman in her late teens or twenties in good health. The CDR3 region has the DNA TGTGCCAGCAGCCACCGTAGCGGGAGACTGGCTTACGAGCAGTACTTC. Translating gives CASSHRSGRLAYEQYF.